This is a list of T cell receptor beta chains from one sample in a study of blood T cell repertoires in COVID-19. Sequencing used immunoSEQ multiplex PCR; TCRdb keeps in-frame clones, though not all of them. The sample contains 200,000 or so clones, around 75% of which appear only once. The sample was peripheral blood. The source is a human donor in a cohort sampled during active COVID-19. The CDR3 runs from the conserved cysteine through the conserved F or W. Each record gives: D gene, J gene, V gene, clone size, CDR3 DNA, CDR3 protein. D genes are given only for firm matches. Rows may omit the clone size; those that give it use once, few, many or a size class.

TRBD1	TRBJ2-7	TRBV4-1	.	TGCGCCAGCAGGCCCGGGACAGCGGTCTCCTACGAGCAGTACTTC	CASRPGTAVSYEQYF
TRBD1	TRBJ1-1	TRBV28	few	TGTGCCAGCAGTTACCTTGGGGACAGGGACGCTTTCTTT	CASSYLGDRDAFF
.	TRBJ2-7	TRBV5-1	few	TGCGCCAGCAGCCCAAGCCCGACTAGTTCCCCCTACGAGCAGTACTTC	CASSPSPTSSPYEQYF
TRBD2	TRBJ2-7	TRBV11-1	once	TGTGCCAGCAGCTTAGAGACTAGCGGGTCGTCCTACGAGCAGTACTTC	CASSLETSGSSYEQYF
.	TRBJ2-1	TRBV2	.	TGTGCCAGCTGGGGGGACTGGAATCCTGACAATGAGCAGTTCTTC	CASWGDWNPDNEQFF
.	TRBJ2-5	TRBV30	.	TGTGCCTGGAGTGTAGGGGGTCCAGAGACCCAGTACTTC	CAWSVGGPETQYF
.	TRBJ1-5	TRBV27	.	TGTGCCAGCAGTGAAGGAGACAGGACTAGCAATCAGCCCCAGCATTTT	CASSEGDRTSNQPQHF
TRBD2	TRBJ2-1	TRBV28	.	TGTGCCAGCAGTCGACTAGCGGGAGGGCCCAATGAGCAGTTCTTC	CASSRLAGGPNEQFF
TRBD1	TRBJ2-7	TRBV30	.	TGTGCCTGGAGTGTGCGGATAGGTGGGACAGGGGGGTACGAGCAGTACTTC	CAWSVRIGGTGGYEQYF
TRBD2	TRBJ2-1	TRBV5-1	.	TGCGCCAGCAGCTTGGAACTAGCGGGCTACAATGAGCAGTTCTTC	CASSLELAGYNEQFF
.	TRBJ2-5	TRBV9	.	TGTGCCAGCAGCGTCTCAGGGGGAGCCGCGGGGGAGACCCAGTACTTC	CASSVSGGAAGETQYF
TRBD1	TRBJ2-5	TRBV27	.	TGTGCCAGCAGTTTAGGGGACCTAGGGGGCGAGACCCAGTACTTC	CASSLGDLGGETQYF
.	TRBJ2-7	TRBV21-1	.	TGTGCCAGCAGCGAGAGTCCGGGATCCCACTACGAGCAGTACTTC	CASSESPGSHYEQYF
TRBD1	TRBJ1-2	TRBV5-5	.	TGTGCCAGCAGCTTGGCCGACAGGGGTTTCGCTAACTATGGCTACACCTTC	CASSLADRGFANYGYTF
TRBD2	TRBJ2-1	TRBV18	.	TGTGCCAGCTCACCGCGGACTAGTGGGGGGAATGAGCAGTTCTTC	CASSPRTSGGNEQFF
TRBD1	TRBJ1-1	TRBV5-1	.	TGCGCCAGCAGCTGGCGACAGGGGGAAAGCACTGAAGCTTTCTTT	CASSWRQGESTEAFF
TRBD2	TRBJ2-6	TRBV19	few	TGTGCCAGTAGATTAACCGGGACTACCAGCTCTGGGGCCAACGTCCTGACTTTC	CASRLTGTTSSGANVLTF
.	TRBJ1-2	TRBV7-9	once	TGTGCCAGCAGCCCTGGACAGTTCCCTTCCTATGGCTACACCTTC	CASSPGQFPSYGYTF
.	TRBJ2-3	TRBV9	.	TGTGCCAGCAGCGTAGTCGGGAGAGGAATAGATACGCAGTATTTT	CASSVVGRGIDTQYF
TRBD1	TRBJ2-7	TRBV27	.	TGTGCCAGCAGCCGGACAGGGCCCTACGAGCAGTACTTC	CASSRTGPYEQYF
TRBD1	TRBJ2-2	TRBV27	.	TGTGCCAGCGAAAGGACAGGGGGGAACACCGGGGAGCTGTTTTTT	CASERTGGNTGELFF
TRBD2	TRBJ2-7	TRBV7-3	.	TGTGCCAGCAGCTTGGGGGGAGGGCCGACCTACGAGCAGTACTTC	CASSLGGGPTYEQYF
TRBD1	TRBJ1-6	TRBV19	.	TGTGCCAGTAGCCGGACAGGGCCTAATTCACCCCTCCACTTT	CASSRTGPNSPLHF
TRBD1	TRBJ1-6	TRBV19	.	TGTGCCAGTATAGGCGGGACAGGAGGCTCACCCCTCCACTTT	CASIGGTGGSPLHF
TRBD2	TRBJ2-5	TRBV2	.	TGTGCCAGCACCTTACGGGGGGTAGGGGAGACCCAGTACTTC	CASTLRGVGETQYF
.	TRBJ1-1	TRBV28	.	TGTGCCAGCAGTTTACGCACTGAAGCTTTCTTT	CASSLRTEAFF
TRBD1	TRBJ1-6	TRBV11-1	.	TGTGCCAGCAGCCAACAGACAGGGAATAATTCACCCCTCCACTTT	CASSQQTGNNSPLHF
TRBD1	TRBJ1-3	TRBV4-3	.	TGCGCCAGCAGCCAAGAGAGGGGACAGGCAATAAACACCATATATTTT	CASSQERGQAINTIYF
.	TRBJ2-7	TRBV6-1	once	TGTGCCAGCAGTGAAGGATACGGTTTCTCCTACGAGCAGTACTTC	CASSEGYGFSYEQYF
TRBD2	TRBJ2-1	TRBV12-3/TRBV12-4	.	TGTGCCAGCAGTTTAGAGGGACTAGCTTTTCAGTTCTTC	CASSLEGLAFQFF
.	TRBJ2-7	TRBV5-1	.	TGCGCCAGCAGTATCAGGGGATACGAGCAGTACTTC	CASSIRGYEQYF
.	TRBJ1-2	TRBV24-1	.	TGTGCCACCAGTGACTCCACCACAGGCGACTATGGCTACACCTTC	CATSDSTTGDYGYTF
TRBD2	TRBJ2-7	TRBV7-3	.	TGTGCCAGCAGCTTCCCCGGACTAGCGGGGAGCTCCTACGAGCAGTACTTC	CASSFPGLAGSSYEQYF
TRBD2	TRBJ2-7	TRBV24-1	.	TGTGCCACCAGTGATAAGAGCGGGAAAGTCTACGAGCAGTACTTC	CATSDKSGKVYEQYF
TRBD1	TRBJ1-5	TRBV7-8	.	TGTGCCAGCAGCTTTCGACAGGGGGCGATCAATCAGCCCCAGCATTTT	CASSFRQGAINQPQHF
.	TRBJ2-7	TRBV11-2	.	TGTGCCAGCAGCCCGGGGTTTGGTGAGCGACCCTACGAGCAGTACTTC	CASSPGFGERPYEQYF
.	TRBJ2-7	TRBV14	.	TGTGCCAGCAGCCACAGACAGGACAGCTCCTACGAGCAGTACTTC	CASSHRQDSSYEQYF
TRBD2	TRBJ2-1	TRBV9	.	TGTGCCAGCAGCCCCCGGACTAGCGGGAGGGTAAATGAGCAGTTCTTC	CASSPRTSGRVNEQFF
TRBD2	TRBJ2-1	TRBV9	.	TGTGCCAGCAGCGTAGGGACTAGCGGGACTGAGCAGTTCTTC	CASSVGTSGTEQFF
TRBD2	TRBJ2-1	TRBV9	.	TGTGCCAGCAGCGTCGGGACTAGCGGGAGCAATGAGCAGTTCTTC	CASSVGTSGSNEQFF
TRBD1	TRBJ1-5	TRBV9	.	TGTGCCAGCAGCACTACAGGGGAAAGGATTCAGCCCCAGCATTTT	CASSTTGERIQPQHF
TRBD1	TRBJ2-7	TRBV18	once	TGTGCCAGCTCACCCGACCGGGACAGTTCCTACGAGCAGTACTTC	CASSPDRDSSYEQYF
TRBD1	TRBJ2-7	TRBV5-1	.	TGCGCCAGCAGCTTGGTCACTACAGGGGGCGGTCGACGCGAGCAGTACTTC	CASSLVTTGGGRREQYF
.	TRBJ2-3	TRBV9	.	TGTGCCAGCAGCGTAGGGACAGCTTCTAGCACAGATACGCAGTATTTT	CASSVGTASSTDTQYF
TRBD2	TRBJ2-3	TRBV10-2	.	TGCGCCAGCAGGGGACTAGCTACAGATACGCAGTATTTT	CASRGLATDTQYF
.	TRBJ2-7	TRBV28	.	TGTGCCAGCAGCCTCAGGGTTTGGAAAGGACACGAGCAGTACTTC	CASSLRVWKGHEQYF
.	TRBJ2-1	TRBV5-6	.	TGTGCCAGCAGCCGACCCCCCGCGGGCGCTAGATCCTACAATGAGCAGTTCTTC	CASSRPPAGARSYNEQFF
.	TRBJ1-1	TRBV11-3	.	TGTGCCAGCAGCTCGGGGCGAGACAGGAGGAACACTGAAGCTTTCTTT	CASSSGRDRRNTEAFF
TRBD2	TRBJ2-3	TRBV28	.	TGTGCCAGCAGTTTAACTAGCGGGAGAGATACGCAGTATTTT	CASSLTSGRDTQYF
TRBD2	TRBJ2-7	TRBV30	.	TGTGCCTGGAGTGTACCTCGGACTAGCGGGACGTACGAGCAGTACTTC	CAWSVPRTSGTYEQYF
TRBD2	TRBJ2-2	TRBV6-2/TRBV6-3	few	TGTGCCAGCAGTTACTCAAGCGGGAGGGTCACCGGGGAGCTGTTTTTT	CASSYSSGRVTGELFF
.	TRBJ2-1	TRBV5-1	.	TGCGCCAGCATCCCACTACGGGCCTACAATGAGCAGTTCTTC	CASIPLRAYNEQFF
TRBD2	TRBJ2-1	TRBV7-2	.	TGTGCCAGCAGCTCCCCAGGGACTAGCGTTGAGCAGTTCTTC	CASSSPGTSVEQFF
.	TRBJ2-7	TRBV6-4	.	TGTGCCAGCAGTGACAGTGCGGGATCCTCCTACGAGCAGTACTTC	CASSDSAGSSYEQYF